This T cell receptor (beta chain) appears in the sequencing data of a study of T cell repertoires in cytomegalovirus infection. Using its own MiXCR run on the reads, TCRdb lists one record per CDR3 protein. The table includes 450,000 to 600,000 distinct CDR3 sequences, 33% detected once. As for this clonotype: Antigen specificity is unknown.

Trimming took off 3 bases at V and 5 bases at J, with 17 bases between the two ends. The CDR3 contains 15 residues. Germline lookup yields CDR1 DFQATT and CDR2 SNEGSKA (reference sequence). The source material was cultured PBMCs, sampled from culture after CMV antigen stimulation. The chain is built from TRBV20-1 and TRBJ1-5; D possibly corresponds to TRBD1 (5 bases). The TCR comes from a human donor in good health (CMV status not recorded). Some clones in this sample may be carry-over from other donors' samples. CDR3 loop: CSASPLSRGDQPQHF. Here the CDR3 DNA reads TGCAGTGCTAGCCCCTTATCTCGAGGGGATCAGCCCCAGCATTTT.